The present entry profiles one TCR beta chain with its context. The sample comes from a study of neurological immune-mediated disorders. From the 5' RACE reads, TCRdb called clonotypes with MiXCR, one entry per CDR3 protein. Among roughly 60,000 distinct CDR3 sequences listed, roughly an eighth were seen once. Sequencing was carried out using PBMCs. The TCR comes from a man in his sixties in good health.

DNA of the CDR3: TGCAGTGCGCCTAGGTGGGGAAGCACAGATACGCAGTATTTT. As protein: CSAPRWGSTDTQYF. This chain joins TRBV20-1 and TRBJ2-3, with D unresolved. V was cut by 6 bases and J by 0 bases, with 13 bases left in between. The CDR3 has 14 amino acids. Germline V lookup: CDR1 DFQATT, CDR2 SNEGSKA (reference sequence).